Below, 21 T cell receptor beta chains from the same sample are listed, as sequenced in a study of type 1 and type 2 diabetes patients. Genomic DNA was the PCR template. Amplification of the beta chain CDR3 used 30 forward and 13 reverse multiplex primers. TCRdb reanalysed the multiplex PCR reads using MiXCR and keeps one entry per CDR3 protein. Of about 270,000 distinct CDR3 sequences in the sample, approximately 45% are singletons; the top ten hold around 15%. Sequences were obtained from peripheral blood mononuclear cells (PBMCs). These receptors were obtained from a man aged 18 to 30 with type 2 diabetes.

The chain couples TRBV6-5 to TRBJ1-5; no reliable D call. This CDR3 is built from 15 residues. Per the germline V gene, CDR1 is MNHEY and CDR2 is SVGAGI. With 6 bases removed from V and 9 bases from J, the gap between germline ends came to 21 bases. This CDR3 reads CASRRSPKVTLPQHF. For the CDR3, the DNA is TGTGCCAGCAGACGGAGTCCCAAAGTTACACTGCCCCAGCATTTT.

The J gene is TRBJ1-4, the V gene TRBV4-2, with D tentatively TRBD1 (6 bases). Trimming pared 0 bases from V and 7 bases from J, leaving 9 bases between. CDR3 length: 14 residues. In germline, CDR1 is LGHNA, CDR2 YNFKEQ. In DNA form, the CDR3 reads TGTGCCAGCAGCCAAGAAGAGGGGGTTGAAAAACTGTTTTTT. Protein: CASSQEEGVEKLFF.

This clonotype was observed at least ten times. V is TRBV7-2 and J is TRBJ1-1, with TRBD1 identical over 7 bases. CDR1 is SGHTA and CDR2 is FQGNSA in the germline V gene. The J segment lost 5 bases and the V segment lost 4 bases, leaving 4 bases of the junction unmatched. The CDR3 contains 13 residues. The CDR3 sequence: CASSSTGWTEAFF. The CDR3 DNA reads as TGTGCCAGCAGCTCGACAGGGTGGACTGAAGCTTTCTTT.

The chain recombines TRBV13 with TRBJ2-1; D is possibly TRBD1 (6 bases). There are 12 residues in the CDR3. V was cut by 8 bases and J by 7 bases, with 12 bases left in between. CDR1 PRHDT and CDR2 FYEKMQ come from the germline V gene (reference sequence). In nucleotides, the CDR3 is TGTGCCAGCGGTCCCGGGACAAATGAGCAGTTCTTC. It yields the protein CASGPGTNEQFF.

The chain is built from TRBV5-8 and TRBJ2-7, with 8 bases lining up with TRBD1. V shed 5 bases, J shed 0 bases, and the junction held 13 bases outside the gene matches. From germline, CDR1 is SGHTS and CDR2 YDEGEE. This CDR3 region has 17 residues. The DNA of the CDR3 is TGTGCCAGCAGGCGGGACAGGTTCCAAACAAGCTCCTACGAGCAGTACTTC. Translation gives CASRRDRFQTSSYEQYF. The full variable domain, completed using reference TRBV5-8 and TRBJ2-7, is EAGVTQSPTHLIKTRGQQATLRCSPISGHTSVYWYQQALGLGLQFLLWYDEGEERNRGNFPPRFSGRQFPNYSSELNVNALELEDSALYLCASRRDRFQTSSYEQYFGPGTRLTVT.

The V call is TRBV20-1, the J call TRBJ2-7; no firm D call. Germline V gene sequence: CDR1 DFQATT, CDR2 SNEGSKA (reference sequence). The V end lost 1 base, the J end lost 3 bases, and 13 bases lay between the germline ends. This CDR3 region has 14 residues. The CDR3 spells CSARGRPASYEQYF. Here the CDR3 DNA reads TGCAGTGCTAGAGGCCGTCCCGCTAGCTACGAGCAGTACTTC.

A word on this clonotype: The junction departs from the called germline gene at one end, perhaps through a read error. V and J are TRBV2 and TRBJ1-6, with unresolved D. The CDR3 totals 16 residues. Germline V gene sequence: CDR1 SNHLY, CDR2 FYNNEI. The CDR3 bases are TGTGCCAGCAGCTTATTCGGAAGCTCCTATAATTTACCCCTCCACTTT. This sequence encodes CASSLFGSSYNLPLHF.

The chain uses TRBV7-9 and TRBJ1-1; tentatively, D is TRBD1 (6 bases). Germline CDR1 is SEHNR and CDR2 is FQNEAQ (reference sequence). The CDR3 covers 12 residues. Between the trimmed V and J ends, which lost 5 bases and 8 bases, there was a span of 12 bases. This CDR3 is CASSPSTGEAFF. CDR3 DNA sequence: TGTGCCAGCAGCCCATCAACAGGGGAAGCTTTCTTT.

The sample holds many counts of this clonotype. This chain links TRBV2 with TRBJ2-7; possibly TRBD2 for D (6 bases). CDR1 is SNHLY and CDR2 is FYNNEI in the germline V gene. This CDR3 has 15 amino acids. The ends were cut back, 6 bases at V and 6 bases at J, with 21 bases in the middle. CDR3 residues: CASSVRSGGSREQYF. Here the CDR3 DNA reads TGTGCCAGCAGCGTTAGATCAGGAGGGTCTCGCGAGCAGTACTTC.

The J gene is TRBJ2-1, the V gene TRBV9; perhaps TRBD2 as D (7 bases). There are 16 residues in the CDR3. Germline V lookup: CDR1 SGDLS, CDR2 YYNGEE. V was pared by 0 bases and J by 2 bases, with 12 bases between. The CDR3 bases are TGTGCCAGCAGCGTAGGTGGGAGGGGGACCTACAATGAGCAGTTCTTC. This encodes CASSVGGRGTYNEQFF.

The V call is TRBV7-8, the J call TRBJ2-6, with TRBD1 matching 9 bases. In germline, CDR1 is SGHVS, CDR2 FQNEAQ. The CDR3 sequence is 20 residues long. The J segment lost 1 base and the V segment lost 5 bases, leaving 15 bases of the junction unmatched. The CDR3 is CASSPSALTGGSSGANVLTF. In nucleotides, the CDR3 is TGTGCCAGCAGCCCGTCGGCTCTTACAGGGGGCAGTTCTGGGGCCAACGTCCTGACTTTC.

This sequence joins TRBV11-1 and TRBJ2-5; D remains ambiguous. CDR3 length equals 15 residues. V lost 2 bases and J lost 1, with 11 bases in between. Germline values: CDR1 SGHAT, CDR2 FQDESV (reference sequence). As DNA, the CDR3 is TGTGCCAGCAGCTTAATTTTTGGCCGCCAAGAGACCCAGTACTTC. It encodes CASSLIFGRQETQYF.

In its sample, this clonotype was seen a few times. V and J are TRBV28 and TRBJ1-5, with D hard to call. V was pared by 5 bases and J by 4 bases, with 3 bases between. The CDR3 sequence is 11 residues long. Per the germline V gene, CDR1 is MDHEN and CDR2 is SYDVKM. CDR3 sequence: CASSPNQPQHF. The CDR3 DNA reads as TGTGCCAGCAGTCCTAATCAGCCCCAGCATTTT.

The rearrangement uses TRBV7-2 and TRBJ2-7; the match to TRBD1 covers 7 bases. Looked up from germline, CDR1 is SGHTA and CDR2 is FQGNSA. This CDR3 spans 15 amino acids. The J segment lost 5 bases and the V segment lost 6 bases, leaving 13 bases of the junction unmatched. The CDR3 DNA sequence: TGTGCCAGCAGGGGGGACGACAGGGCGCAACACGAGCAGTACTTC. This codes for CASRGDDRAQHEQYF.

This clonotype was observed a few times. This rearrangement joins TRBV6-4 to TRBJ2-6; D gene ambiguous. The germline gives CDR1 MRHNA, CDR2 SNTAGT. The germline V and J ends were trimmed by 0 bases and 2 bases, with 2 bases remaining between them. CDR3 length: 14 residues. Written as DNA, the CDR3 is TGTGCCAGCAGTGACTCAACTGGGGCCAACGTCCTGACTTTC. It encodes CASSDSTGANVLTF.

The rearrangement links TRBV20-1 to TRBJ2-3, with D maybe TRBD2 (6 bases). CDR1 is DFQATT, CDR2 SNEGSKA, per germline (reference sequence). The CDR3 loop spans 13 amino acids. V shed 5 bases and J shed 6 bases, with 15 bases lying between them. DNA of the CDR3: TGCAGTGCTCGGGACGGGGGAAGGGATACGCAGTATTTT. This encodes CSARDGGRDTQYF.

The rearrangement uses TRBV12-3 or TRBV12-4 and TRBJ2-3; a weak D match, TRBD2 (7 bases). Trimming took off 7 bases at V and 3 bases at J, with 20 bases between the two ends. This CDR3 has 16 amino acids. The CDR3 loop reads CASTLWTGGHTDTQYF. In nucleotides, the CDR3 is TGTGCCAGCACCCTATGGACGGGGGGACATACAGATACGCAGTATTTT.

Here the CDR3 reads CASSLARREAPEQYF. The CDR3 DNA sequence: TGCGCCAGCAGCTTGGCCCGGCGGGAGGCCCCCGAGCAGTACTTC. The chain has TRBV5-1 and TRBJ2-7; 8 bases fit TRBD2. V shed 0 bases and J 6 bases; nucleotides not matched to a gene: 8. The germline CDR1 and CDR2 sequences are SGHRS and YFSETQ. The CDR3 runs 15 residues.

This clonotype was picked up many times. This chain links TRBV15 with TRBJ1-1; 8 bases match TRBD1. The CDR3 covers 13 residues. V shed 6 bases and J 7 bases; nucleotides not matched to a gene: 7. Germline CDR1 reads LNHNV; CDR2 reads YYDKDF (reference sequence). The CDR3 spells CATSRTGSYEAFF. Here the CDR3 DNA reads TGTGCCACCAGTCGGACAGGGAGCTATGAAGCTTTCTTT.

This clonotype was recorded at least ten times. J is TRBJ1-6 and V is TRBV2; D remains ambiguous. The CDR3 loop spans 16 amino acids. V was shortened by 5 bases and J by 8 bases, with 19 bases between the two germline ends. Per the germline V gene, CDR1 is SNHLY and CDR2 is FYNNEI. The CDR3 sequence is CASSHPLSIGDSPLHF. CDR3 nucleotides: TGTGCCAGCAGTCACCCGCTATCGATTGGAGATTCACCCCTCCACTTT.

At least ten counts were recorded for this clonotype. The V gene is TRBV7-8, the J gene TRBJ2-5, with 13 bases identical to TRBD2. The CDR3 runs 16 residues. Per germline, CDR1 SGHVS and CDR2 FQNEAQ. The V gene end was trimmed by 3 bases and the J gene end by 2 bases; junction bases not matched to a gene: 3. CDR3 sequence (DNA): TGTGCCAGCAGCTTCTTACTAGCGGGGGGGCAAGAGACCCAGTACTTC. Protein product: CASSFLLAGGQETQYF.